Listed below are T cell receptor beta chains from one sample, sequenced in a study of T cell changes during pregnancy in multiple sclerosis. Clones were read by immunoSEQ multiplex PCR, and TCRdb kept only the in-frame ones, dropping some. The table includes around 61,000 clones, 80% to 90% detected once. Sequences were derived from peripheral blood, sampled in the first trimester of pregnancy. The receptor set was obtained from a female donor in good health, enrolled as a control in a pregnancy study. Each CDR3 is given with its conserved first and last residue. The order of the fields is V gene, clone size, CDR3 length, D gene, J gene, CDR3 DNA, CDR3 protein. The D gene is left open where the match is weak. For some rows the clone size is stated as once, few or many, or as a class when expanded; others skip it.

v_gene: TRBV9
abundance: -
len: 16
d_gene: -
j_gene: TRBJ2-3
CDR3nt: TGTGCCAGCAGCGTAGGTCCAGCGGATAGCACAGATACGCAGTATTTT
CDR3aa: CASSVGPADSTDTQYF

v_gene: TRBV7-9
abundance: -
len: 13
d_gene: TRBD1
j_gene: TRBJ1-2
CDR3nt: TGTGCCAGCAGCTTCATCGACAGGGATGGCTACACCTTC
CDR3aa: CASSFIDRDGYTF

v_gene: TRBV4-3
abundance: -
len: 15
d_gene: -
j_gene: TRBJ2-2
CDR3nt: TGCGCCAGCAGCCAAGATCGGGGGAAGAACGGGGAGCTGTTTTTT
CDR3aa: CASSQDRGKNGELFF

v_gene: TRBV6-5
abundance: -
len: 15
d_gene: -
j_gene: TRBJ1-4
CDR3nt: TGTGCCAGCAGGCGCCGCCGTCCAACTAATGAAAAACTGTTTTTT
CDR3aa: CASRRRRPTNEKLFF

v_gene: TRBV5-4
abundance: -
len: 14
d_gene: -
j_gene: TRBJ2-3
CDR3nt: TGTGCCAGCAGCTTGGGCGGCCCCACAGATACGCAGTATTTT
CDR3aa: CASSLGGPTDTQYF

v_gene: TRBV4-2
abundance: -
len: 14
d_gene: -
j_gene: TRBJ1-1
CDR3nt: TGTGCCAGCAGTCAAACGGCTGGGGCTACTGAAGCTTTCTTT
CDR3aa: CASSQTAGATEAFF

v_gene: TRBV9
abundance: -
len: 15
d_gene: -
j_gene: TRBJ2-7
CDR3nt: TGTGCCAGCAGCGCCCAAGGGGGTTGGGGGTACGAGCAGTACTTC
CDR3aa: CASSAQGGWGYEQYF

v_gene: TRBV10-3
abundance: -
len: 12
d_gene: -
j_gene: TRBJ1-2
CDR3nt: TGTGCCATCAACAGGGCACTCGATGGCTACACCTTC
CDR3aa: CAINRALDGYTF

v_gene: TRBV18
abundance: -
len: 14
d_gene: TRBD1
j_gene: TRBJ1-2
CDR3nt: TGTGCCAGCTCACGACAGGGCCAAAACTATGGCTACACCTTC
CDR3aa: CASSRQGQNYGYTF

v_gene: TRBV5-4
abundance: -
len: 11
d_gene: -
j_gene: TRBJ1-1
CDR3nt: TGTGCCAGCAGCTTAGCGGCTGAAGCTTTCTTT
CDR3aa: CASSLAAEAFF

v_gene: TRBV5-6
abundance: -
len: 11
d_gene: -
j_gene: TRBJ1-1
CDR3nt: TGTGCCAGCAGCTTGGGTAGGGGCCGATTCTTT
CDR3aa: CASSLGRGRFF

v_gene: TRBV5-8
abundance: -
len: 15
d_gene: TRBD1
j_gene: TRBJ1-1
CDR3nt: TGTGCCAGCCCAAACACAGGGGGTAGAAAGAATGAAGCTTTCTTT
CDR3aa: CASPNTGGRKNEAFF

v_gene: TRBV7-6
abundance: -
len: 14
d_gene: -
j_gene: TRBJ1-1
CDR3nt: TGTGCCAGCAGCCAGGTATCGGGGGTAACTGAAGCTTTCTTT
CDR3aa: CASSQVSGVTEAFF

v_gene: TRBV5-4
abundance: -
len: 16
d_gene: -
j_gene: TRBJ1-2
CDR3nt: TGTGCCAGCAGCTTGGCGGGACAAGGAAAGATCCTCGGCTACACCTTC
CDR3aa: CASSLAGQGKILGYTF

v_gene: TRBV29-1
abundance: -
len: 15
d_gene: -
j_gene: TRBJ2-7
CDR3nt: TGCAGCGTCCTCTCTCCTCGGACAGTAGCCTACGAGCAGTACTTC
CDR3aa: CSVLSPRTVAYEQYF

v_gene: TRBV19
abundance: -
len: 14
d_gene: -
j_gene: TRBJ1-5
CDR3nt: TGTGCCAGTAGTAAGACAGCTAGCAATCAGCCCCAGCATTTT
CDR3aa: CASSKTASNQPQHF

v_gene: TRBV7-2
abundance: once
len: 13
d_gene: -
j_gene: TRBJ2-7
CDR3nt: TGTGCCAGCAGCTTCTACGCCCCCCCCGAGCAGTACTTC
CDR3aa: CASSFYAPPEQYF

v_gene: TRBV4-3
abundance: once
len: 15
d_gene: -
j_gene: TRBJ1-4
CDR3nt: TGCGCCAGCAGCCAAGAAGGCAAGGAGAATGAAAAACTGTTTTTT
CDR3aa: CASSQEGKENEKLFF

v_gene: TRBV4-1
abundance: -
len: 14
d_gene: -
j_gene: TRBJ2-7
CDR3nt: TGCGCCAGCAGCCAAGTGGGTAGCGTCAACGAGCAGTACTTC
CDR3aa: CASSQVGSVNEQYF

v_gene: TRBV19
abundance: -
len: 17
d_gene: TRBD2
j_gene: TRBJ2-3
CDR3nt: TGTGCCAGTAGTCCTGGGACTAGCGGGGGATACACAGATACGCAGTATTTT
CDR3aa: CASSPGTSGGYTDTQYF

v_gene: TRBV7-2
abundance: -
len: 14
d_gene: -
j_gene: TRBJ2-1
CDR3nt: TGTGCCAGCAGCCCCCAGTTCTCCTACAATGAGCAGTTCTTC
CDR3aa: CASSPQFSYNEQFF

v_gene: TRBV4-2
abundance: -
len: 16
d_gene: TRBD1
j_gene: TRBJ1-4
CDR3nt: TGTGCCAGCAGCCATGGCCCGGGACAGGGGAACGAAAAACTGTTTTTT
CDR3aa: CASSHGPGQGNEKLFF

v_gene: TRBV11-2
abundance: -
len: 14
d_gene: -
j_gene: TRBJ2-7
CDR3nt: TGTGCCAGCAGCTTACGACAGGATTCCTACGAGCAGTACTTC
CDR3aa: CASSLRQDSYEQYF

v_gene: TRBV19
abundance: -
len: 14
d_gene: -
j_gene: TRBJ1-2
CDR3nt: TGTGCCAGTAGTATGCCGGGGTTTAACTATGGCTACACCTTC
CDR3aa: CASSMPGFNYGYTF

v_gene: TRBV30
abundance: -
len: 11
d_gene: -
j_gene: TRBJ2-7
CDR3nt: TGTGCCTGGAGTGGTACCTACGAGCAGTACTTC
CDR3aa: CAWSGTYEQYF

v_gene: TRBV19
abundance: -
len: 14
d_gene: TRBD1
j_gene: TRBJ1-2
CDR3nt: TGTGCCTCGGACAGGGGTATGAGAAACTATGGCTACACCTTC
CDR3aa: CASDRGMRNYGYTF

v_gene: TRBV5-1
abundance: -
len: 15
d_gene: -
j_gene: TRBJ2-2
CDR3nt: TGCGCCAGCAGCTTGACGCCTACCGCCACCGGGGAGCTGTTTTTT
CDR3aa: CASSLTPTATGELFF

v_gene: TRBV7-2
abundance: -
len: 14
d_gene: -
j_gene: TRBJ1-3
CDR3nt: TGTGCCAGCAGCTTAGTACCAGAAGGAAACACCATATATTTT
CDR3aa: CASSLVPEGNTIYF

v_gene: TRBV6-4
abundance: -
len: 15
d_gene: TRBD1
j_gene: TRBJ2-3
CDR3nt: TGTGCCAGCAGTGCCGGGACAGGGGTCACAGATACGCAGTATTTT
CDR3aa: CASSAGTGVTDTQYF

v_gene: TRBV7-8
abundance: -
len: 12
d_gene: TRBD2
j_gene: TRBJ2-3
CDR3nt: TGTGCCAGCAGCCCTAGCGGGGAGACGCAGTATTTT
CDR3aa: CASSPSGETQYF

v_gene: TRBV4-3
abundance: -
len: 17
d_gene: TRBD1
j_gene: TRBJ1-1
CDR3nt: TGCGCCAGCAGCCAAGAGGAGATTAGACAGGGGGACACTGAAGCTTTCTTT
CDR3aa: CASSQEEIRQGDTEAFF

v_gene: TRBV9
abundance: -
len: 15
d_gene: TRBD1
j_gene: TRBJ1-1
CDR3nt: TGTGCCAGCAGCGTAGCTGGGACAGCAAACACTGAAGCTTTCTTT
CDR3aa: CASSVAGTANTEAFF

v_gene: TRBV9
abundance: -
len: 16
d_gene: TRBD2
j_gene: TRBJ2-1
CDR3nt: TGTGCCAGCAGCGTAGGACCTAGCGGGTCCTACAATGAGCAGTTCTTC
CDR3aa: CASSVGPSGSYNEQFF

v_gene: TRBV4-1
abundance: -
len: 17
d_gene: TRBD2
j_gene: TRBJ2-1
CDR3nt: TGCGCCAGCAGCCAAGATCTAGCGGGGGGTACGAGGAATGAGCAGTTCTTC
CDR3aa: CASSQDLAGGTRNEQFF

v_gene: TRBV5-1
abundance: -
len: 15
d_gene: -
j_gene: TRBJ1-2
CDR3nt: TGCGCCAGCAGCACAGGATGGGGCAGGGCGGAGGGCTACACCTTC
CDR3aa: CASSTGWGRAEGYTF

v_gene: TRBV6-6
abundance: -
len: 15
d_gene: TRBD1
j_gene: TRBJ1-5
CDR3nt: TGTGCCAGCAGTAAAACAGGGGGTGCGGGTCAGCCCCAGCATTTT
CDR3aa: CASSKTGGAGQPQHF

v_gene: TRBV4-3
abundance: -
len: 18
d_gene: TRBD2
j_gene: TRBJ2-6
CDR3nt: TGCGCCAGCAGCCAAGATGGACTAGCGGGCTCTGGGGCCAACGTCCTGACTTTC
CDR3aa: CASSQDGLAGSGANVLTF

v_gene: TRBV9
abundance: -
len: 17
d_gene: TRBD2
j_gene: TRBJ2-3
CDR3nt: TGTGCCAGCAGCCAGACTAGCGGGGGGCCTAGCACAGATACGCAGTATTTT
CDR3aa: CASSQTSGGPSTDTQYF

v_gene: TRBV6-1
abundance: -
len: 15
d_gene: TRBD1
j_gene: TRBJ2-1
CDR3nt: TGTGCCAGCAGTAAAGCCGGGACAGCTACCAATGAGCAGTTCTTC
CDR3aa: CASSKAGTATNEQFF

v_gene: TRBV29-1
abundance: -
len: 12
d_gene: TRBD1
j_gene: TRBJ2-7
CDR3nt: TGCAGCGGGGGACAGGGCGACAACGAGCAGTACTTC
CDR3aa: CSGGQGDNEQYF